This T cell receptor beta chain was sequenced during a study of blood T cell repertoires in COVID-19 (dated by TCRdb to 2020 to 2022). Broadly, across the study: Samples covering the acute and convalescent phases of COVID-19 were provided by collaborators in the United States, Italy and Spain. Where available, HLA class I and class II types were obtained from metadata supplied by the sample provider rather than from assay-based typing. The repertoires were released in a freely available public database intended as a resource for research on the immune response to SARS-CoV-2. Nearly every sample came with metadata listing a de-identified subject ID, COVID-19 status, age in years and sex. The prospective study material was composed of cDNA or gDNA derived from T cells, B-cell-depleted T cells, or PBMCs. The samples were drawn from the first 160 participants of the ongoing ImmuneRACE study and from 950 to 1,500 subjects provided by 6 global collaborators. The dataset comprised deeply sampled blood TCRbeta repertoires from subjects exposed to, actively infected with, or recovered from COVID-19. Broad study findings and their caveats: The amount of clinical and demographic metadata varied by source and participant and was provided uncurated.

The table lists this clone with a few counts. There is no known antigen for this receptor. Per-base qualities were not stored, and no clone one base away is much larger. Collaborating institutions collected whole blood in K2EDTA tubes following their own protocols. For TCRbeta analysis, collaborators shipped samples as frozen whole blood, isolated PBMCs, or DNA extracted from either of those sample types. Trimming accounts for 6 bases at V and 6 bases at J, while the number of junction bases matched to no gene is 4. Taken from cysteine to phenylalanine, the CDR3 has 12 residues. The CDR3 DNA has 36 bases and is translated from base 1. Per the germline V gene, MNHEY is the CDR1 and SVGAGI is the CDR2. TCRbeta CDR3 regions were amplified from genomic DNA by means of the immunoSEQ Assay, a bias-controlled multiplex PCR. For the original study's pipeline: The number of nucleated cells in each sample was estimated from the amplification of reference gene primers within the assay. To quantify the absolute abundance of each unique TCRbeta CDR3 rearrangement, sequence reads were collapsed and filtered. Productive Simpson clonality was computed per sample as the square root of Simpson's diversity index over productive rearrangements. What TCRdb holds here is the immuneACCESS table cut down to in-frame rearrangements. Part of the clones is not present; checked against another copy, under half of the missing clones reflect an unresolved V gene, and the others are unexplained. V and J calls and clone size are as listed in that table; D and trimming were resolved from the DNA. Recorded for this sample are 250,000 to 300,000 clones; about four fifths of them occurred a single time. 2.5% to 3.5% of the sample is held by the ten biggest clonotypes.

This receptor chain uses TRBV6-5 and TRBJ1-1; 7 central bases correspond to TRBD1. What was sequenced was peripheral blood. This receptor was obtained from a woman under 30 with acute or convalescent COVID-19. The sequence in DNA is TGTGCCAGCAGCAGGGACAGTTCTGAAGCTTTCTTT. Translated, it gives CASSRDSSEAFF.